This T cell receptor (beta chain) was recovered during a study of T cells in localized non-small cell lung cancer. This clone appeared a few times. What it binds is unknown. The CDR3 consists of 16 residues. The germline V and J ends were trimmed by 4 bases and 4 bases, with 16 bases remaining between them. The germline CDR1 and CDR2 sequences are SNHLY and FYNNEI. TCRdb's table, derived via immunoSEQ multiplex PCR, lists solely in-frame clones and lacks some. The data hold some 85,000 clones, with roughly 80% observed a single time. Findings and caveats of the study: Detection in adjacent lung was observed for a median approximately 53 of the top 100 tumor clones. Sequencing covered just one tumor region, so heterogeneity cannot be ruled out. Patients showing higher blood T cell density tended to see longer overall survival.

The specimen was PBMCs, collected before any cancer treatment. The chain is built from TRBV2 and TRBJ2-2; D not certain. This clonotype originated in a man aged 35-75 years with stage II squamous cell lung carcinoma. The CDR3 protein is CASSAQLGFPTGELFF. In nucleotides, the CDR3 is TGTGCCAGCAGTGCCCAATTGGGATTCCCCACCGGGGAGCTGTTTTTT.